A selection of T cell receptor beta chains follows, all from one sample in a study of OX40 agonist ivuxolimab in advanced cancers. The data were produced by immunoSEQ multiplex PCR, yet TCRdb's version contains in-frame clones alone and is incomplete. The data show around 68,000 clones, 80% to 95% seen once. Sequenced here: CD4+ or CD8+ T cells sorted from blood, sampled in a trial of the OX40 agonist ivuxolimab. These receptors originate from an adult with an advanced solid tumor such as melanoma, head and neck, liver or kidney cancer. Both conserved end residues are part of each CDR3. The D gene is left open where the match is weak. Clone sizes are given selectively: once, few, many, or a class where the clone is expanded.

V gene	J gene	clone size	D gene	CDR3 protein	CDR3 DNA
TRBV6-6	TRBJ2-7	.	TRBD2	CASSQTGGMYNEQYF	TGTGCCAGCAGCCAGACGGGGGGGATGTATAACGAGCAGTACTTC
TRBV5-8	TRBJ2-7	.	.	CASSLGGSSSYEQYF	TGTGCCAGCAGCTTAGGAGGGTCGAGCTCCTACGAGCAGTACTTC
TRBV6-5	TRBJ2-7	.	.	CASKAGTRKYEQYF	TGTGCCAGCAAAGCCGGGACTCGAAAGTACGAGCAGTACTTC
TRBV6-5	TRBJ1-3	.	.	CASSFSGNTIYF	TGTGCCAGCTCCTTCTCTGGAAACACCATATATTTT
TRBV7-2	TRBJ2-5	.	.	CASSFVQGSQETQYF	TGTGCCAGCAGCTTCGTCCAGGGATCACAAGAGACCCAGTACTTC
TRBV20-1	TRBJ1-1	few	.	CSATMNTEAFF	TGCAGTGCTACCATGAACACTGAAGCTTTCTTT
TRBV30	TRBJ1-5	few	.	CAWGQGNNQPQHF	TGTGCCTGGGGGCAGGGCAACAATCAGCCCCAGCATTTT
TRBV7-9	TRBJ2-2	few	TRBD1	CASNGQGNTGELFF	TGTGCCAGCAACGGACAGGGGAACACCGGGGAGCTGTTTTTT
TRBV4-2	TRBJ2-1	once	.	CASSLSPGDNEQFF	TGTGCCAGCAGCCTGTCCCCAGGGGACAATGAGCAGTTCTTC
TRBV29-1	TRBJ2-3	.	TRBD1	CSVGKGQSSTDTQYF	TGCAGCGTCGGAAAGGGACAGTCGAGCACAGATACGCAGTATTTT
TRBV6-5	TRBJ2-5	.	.	CASRGTKETQYF	TGTGCCAGCAGGGGCACCAAAGAGACCCAGTACTTC
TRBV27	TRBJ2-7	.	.	CASDGKSSYEQYF	TGTGCCAGCGATGGCAAATCCTCCTACGAGCAGTACTTC
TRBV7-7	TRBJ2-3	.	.	CASSSDSPPDTQYF	TGTGCTAGCAGCTCCGACAGTCCCCCAGATACGCAGTATTTT
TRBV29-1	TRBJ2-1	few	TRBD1	CSAGTDHREQFF	TGCAGCGCCGGGACAGACCACCGGGAGCAGTTCTTC
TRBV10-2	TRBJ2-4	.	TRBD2	CASSEFLAGKNIQYF	TGCGCCAGCAGTGAATTCCTAGCGGGCAAAAACATTCAGTACTTC
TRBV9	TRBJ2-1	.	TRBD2	CASSERLGSGRESSEQFF	TGTGCCAGCAGCGAGCGCCTGGGCAGCGGGAGGGAGTCCTCTGAGCAGTTCTTC
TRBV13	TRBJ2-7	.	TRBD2	CASSWSSGLSSYEQYF	TGTGCCAGCAGCTGGTCTAGCGGATTAAGCTCCTACGAGCAGTACTTC
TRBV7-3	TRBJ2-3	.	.	CASSKNTADTQYF	TGTGCCAGCAGTAAGAATACAGCAGATACGCAGTATTTT
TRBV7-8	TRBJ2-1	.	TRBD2	CASSPLASGGLSYNEQFF	TGTGCCAGCAGCCCCTTGGCTAGCGGGGGACTCTCCTACAATGAGCAGTTCTTC
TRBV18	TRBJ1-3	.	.	CASSTGRVKAGNTIYF	TGTGCCAGCTCCACAGGAAGGGTTAAGGCCGGAAACACCATATATTTT
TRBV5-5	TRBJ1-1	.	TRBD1	CASRPGGERTEAFF	TGTGCCAGCAGACCAGGGGGCGAGAGGACTGAAGCTTTCTTT
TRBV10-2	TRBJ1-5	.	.	CASNPSGDSRQPQHF	TGCGCCAGCAACCCGTCTGGGGATTCGAGACAGCCCCAGCATTTT
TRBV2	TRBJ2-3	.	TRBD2	CASSELAGGSDTQYF	TGTGCCAGCAGTGAACTAGCGGGGGGATCAGATACGCAGTATTTT
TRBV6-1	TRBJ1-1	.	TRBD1	CASSTGGAMGTEAFF	TGTGCCAGCAGCACAGGGGGCGCAATGGGCACTGAAGCTTTCTTT
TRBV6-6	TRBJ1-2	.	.	CASTSPGAYGYTF	TGTGCCAGCACCTCTCCGGGGGCATATGGCTACACCTTC
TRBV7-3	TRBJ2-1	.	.	CASTRRGEGDNEQFF	TGTGCCAGCACCCGAAGGGGGGAGGGGGACAATGAGCAGTTCTTC
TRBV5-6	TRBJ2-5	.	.	CASSLGAGRETQYF	TGTGCCAGCAGCTTGGGGGCAGGGAGGGAGACCCAGTACTTC